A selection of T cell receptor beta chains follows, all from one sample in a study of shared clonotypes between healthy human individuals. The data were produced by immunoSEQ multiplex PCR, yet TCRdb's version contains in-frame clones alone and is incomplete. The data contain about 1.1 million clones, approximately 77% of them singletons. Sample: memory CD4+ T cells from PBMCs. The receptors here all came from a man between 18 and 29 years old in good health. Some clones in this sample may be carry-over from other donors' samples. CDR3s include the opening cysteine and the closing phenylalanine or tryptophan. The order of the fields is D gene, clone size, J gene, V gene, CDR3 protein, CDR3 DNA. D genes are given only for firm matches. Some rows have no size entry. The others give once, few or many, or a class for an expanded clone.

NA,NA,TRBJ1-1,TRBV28,CASTRGGDTEAFF,TGTGCCAGCACGAGGGGGGGGGACACTGAAGCTTTCTTT
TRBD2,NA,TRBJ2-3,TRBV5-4,CASSSGLAGPDTQYF,TGTGCCAGCAGCTCGGGACTAGCGGGACCAGATACGCAGTATTTT
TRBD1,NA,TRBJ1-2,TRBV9,CASSDIGQGAFGYTF,TGTGCCAGCAGCGATATCGGACAGGGGGCGTTTGGCTACACCTTC
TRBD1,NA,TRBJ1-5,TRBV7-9,CASSSAGTGGGQPQHF,TGTGCCAGCAGCTCCGCCGGGACAGGGGGCGGTCAGCCCCAGCATTTT
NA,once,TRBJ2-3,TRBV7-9,CASTVQRGGPADTQYF,TGTGCCAGCACCGTTCAACGTGGAGGGCCCGCAGATACGCAGTATTTT
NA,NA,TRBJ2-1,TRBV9,CASSVGRDEQFF,TGTGCCAGCAGCGTAGGCAGGGATGAGCAGTTCTTC
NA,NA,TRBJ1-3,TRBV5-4,CASSSGRTWAGNTIYF,TGTGCCAGCAGCTCAGGGAGGACTTGGGCTGGAAACACCATATATTTT
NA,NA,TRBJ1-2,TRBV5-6,CASSREGIGYGYTF,TGTGCCAGCAGCCGCGAGGGGATTGGCTATGGCTACACCTTC
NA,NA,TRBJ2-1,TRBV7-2,CASSFHRTNNEQFF,TGTGCCAGCAGCTTTCACAGGACGAACAATGAGCAGTTCTTC
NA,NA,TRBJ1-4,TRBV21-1,CASSKGLPVREKLFF,TGTGCCAGCAGCAAAGGGCTACCAGTAAGGGAAAAACTGTTTTTT
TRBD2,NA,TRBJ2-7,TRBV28,CAGSSGRTYEQYF,TGTGCCGGATCTAGCGGGAGGACCTACGAGCAGTACTTC
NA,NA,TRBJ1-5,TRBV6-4,CASSEEGHQPQHF,TGTGCCAGCAGTGAGGAGGGCCATCAGCCCCAGCATTTT
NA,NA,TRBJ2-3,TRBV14,CASSQRIRTESTDTQYF,TGTGCCAGCAGCCAACGCATCCGGACGGAATCCACAGATACGCAGTATTTT
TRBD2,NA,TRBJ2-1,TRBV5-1,CASSATGTSGNNEQFF,TGCGCCAGCAGCGCCACCGGGACTAGCGGAAACAATGAGCAGTTCTTC
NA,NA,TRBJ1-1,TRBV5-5,CASSPWGSKAEAFF,TGTGCCAGCAGCCCCTGGGGGTCGAAGGCTGAAGCTTTCTTT
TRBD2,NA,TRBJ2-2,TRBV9,CASSAPRVAGETGELFF,TGTGCCAGCAGCGCCCCCCGTGTAGCGGGAGAAACCGGGGAGCTGTTTTTT
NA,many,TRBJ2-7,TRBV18,CASSPVDGTAYEQYF,TGTGCCAGCTCACCAGTGGACGGAACGGCCTACGAGCAGTACTTC
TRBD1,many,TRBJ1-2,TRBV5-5,CASSLDGQGTLDGYTF,TGTGCCAGCAGCTTGGACGGACAGGGAACGTTGGATGGCTACACCTTC
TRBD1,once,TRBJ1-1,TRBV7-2,CASSIRTGSAEAFF,TGTGCCAGCAGCATAAGGACAGGGAGCGCTGAAGCTTTCTTT
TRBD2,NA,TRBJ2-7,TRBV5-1,CASSLGPSGSPYEQYF,TGCGCCAGCAGCTTGGGGCCCAGCGGGAGCCCCTACGAGCAGTACTTC
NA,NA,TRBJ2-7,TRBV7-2,CASSRVGGGRNEQYF,TGTGCCAGCAGCAGGGTAGGAGGAGGCAGGAACGAGCAGTACTTC
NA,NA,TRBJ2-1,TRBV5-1,CASTEAGSSYNEQFF,TGCGCCAGCACTGAGGCGGGGAGCTCCTACAATGAGCAGTTCTTC
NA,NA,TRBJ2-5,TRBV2,CASSGTQAGATQYF,TGTGCCAGCTCCGGGACTCAAGCAGGGGCGACCCAGTACTTC
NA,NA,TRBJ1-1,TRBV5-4,CASSLAAQEAFF,TGTGCCAGCAGCTTGGCGGCTCAAGAAGCTTTCTTT
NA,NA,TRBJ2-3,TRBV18,CASSDLGGADTQYF,TGTGCCAGCTCAGACCTCGGAGGGGCAGATACGCAGTATTTT
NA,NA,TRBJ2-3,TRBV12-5,CASEDSTDTQYF,TGTGCTTCAGAGGACAGCACAGATACGCAGTATTTT
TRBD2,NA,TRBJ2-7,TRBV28,CASTHAGAPYEQYF,TGTGCCAGCACCCATGCGGGAGCCCCCTACGAGCAGTACTTC
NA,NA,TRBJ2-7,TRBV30,CAWSVRHNYEQYF,TGTGCCTGGAGTGTACGCCATAACTACGAGCAGTACTTC
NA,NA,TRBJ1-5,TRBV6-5,CASSHGGHGQPQHF,TGTGCCAGCAGCCACGGGGGCCACGGGCAGCCCCAGCATTTT
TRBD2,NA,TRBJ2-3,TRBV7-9,CASSLLAGGADTQYF,TGTGCCAGCAGCTTACTAGCGGGGGGGGCAGATACGCAGTATTTT
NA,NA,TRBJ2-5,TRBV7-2,CASSLEVRETQYF,TGTGCCAGCAGCTTAGAGGTTAGGGAGACCCAGTACTTC
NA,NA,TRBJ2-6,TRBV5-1,CASSSTMSGANVLTF,TGCGCCAGCAGCTCAACGATGTCTGGGGCCAACGTCCTGACTTTC
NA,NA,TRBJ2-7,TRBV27,CASSKDGINPYEQYF,TGTGCCAGCAGTAAAGACGGGATCAACCCCTACGAGCAGTACTTC
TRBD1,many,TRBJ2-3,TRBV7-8,CASSPRRDRVGTDTQYF,TGTGCCAGCAGCCCACGAAGGGACAGGGTGGGCACAGATACGCAGTATTTT
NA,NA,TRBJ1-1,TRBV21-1,CASSLQRAEAFF,TGTGCCAGCAGCTTACAACGGGCTGAAGCTTTCTTT
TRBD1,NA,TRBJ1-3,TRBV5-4,CASSNGQGGRNTIYF,TGTGCCAGCAGCAATGGACAGGGTGGTAGAAACACCATATATTTT
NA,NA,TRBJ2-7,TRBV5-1,CASSLVAPPRYEQYF,TGCGCCAGCAGCTTGGTTGCCCCCCCGCGCTACGAGCAGTACTTC
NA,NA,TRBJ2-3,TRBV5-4,CASSLDLRGTDTQYF,TGTGCCAGCAGCTTGGATCTGCGGGGCACAGATACGCAGTATTTT
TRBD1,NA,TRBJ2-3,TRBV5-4,CASSSWHRGSDTQYF,TGTGCCAGCAGTTCATGGCACAGGGGATCAGATACGCAGTATTTT
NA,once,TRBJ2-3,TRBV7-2,CASSLGRSSTDTQYF,TGTGCCAGCAGCTTAGGTCGCAGCAGCACAGATACGCAGTATTTT
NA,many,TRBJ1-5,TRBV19,CASSMGTQSNQPQHF,TGTGCCAGTAGTATGGGGACCCAAAGCAATCAGCCCCAGCATTTT
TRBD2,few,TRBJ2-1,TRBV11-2,CASSFGAGGNNEQFF,TGTGCCAGCAGCTTCGGAGCGGGAGGGAACAATGAGCAGTTCTTC
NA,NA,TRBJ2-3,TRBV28,CASSLLYGSRPPHGSSDTQYF,TGTGCCAGCAGTTTATTGTACGGCAGCCGACCTCCGCACGGATCCTCAGATACGCAGTATTTT
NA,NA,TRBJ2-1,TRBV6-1,CASSSRRDRQFF,TGTGCCAGCAGTTCCCGGAGGGACAGGCAGTTCTTC
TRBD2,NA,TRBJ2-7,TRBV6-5,CAGRSGPSYEQYF,TGTGCCGGACGTAGCGGGCCCTCCTACGAGCAGTACTTC
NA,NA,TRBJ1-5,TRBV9,CASSVPRGYSNQPQHF,TGTGCCAGCAGCGTACCTCGGGGGTATAGCAATCAGCCCCAGCATTTT
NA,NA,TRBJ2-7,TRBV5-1,CASSGQGYEQYF,TGCGCCAGCAGCGGCCAGGGCTACGAGCAGTACTTC
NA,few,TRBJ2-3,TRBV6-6,CASSYFRVGDTQYF,TGTGCCAGCAGTTACTTCAGGGTCGGAGATACGCAGTATTTT